Listed here are 2 T cell receptor beta chains from one sample, sequenced in a study of radiotherapy plus CTLA-4 blockade in lung cancer. Clones were read by immunoSEQ multiplex PCR, and TCRdb kept only the in-frame ones, dropping some. Here the sample spans roughly 100,000 clones, 75% to 85% being singletons. This material consisted of peripheral blood, taken from a patient treated with radiotherapy plus ipilimumab. All receptors derive from a human donor with non-small cell lung cancer who had a partial response to radiotherapy plus ipilimumab.

The chain recombines TRBV29-1 with TRBJ2-2, with 13 bases lining up with TRBD2. CDR3 length: 15 residues. The germline gives CDR1 SQVTM, CDR2 ANQGSEA. V gave up 6 bases and J gave up 4 bases; unmatched junction bases: 5. CDR3 in DNA: TGCAGCGTAGTTACTAGCGGGAGGGGCACCGGGGAGCTGTTTTTT. It is translated as CSVVTSGRGTGELFF.

This chain uses TRBV28 with TRBJ2-4, with D perhaps matching TRBD1 (5 bases). The CDR3 consists of 13 residues. In germline, CDR1 is MDHEN, CDR2 SYDVKM. Deletions cut 6 bases from V and 5 bases from J, with 11 bases between. CDR3 sequence (DNA): TGTGCCAGCAGCCAGGGTAGGGAAAACATTCAGTACTTC. It translates to CASSQGRENIQYF.